These 11 T cell receptor beta chains were sequenced from one sample in a study of multiple sclerosis patients with progressive multifocal leukoencephalopathy. Time point noted: before natalizumab initiation. Clones were read by immunoSEQ multiplex PCR, and TCRdb kept only the in-frame ones, dropping some. The sample consists of fewer than 35,000 clones, 70% to 90% of them appearing once. The sequenced material came from PBMCs. The source of these receptors is a human donor with multiple sclerosis.

The rearrangement uses TRBV5-5 and TRBJ1-1; D unresolved. This CDR3 region has 15 residues. Per the germline V gene, CDR1 is SGHKS and CDR2 is YYEKEE (reference sequence). Trimming removed 5 bases at V and 3 bases at J, with 17 bases between. The CDR3 DNA reads as TGTGCCAGCAGACTGGAGGCACGGGCCTACACTGAAGCTTTCTTT. Translation gives CASRLEARAYTEAFF.

The V gene is TRBV29-1, the J gene TRBJ2-7; D is undetermined. V lost 5 bases and J lost 5, with 16 bases in between. CDR3 length equals 13 residues. The germline gives CDR1 SQVTM, CDR2 ANQGSEA. Written as DNA, the CDR3 is TGCAGCGTTCGAAGGACGAAAAGGGACGAGCAGTACTTC. Amino acids: CSVRRTKRDEQYF.

V and J are TRBV7-2 and TRBJ1-3, with a weak D call TRBD1 (6 bases). The CDR3 runs to 14 residues. The V gene lost 5 bases and the J gene lost 2 bases, with 10 bases spanning the gap. From germline, CDR1 is SGHTA and CDR2 FQGNSA. DNA of the CDR3: TGTGCCAGCAGCCTGGGGGCGGCTGGAAACACCATATATTTT. It translates to CASSLGAAGNTIYF.

The chain is built from TRBV7-8 and TRBJ2-1; TRBD2 aligns across 7 bases. The CDR3 totals 16 residues. CDR1 is SGHVS and CDR2 is FQNEAQ in the germline V gene. The V gene end was trimmed by 4 bases and the J gene end by 6 bases; junction bases not matched to a gene: 12. The CDR3 DNA reads TGTGCCAGCAGCTCAATGGCGGGAGAGTTGGTCAATGAGCAGTTCTTC. It codes for CASSSMAGELVNEQFF.

On this clone: The identical CDR3 is also encoded by other nucleotide sequences in the sample. V and J are TRBV6-1 and TRBJ1-4; tentative D call: TRBD1 (5 bases). Per germline, CDR1 MNHNS and CDR2 SASEGT. V gave up 1 base and J gave up 12 bases, with 15 bases separating them. This CDR3 is built from 14 residues. The CDR3 spells CASSEGVGVGQLFF. The DNA of the CDR3 is TGTGCCAGCAGTGAAGGGGTCGGGGTGGGGCAACTGTTTTTT.

The chain is built from TRBV6-1 and TRBJ1-2; TRBD1 agrees at 7 bases. The CDR3 sequence is 15 residues long. V was clipped by 6 bases and J by 4 bases; unmatched bases: 11. The germline V gene has CDR1 MNHNS and CDR2 SASEGT. CDR3 bases: TGTGCCAGCAGCGTCCCTAGGGGGCTCCCCTATGGCTACACCTTC. It specifies CASSVPRGLPYGYTF.

This chain joins TRBV7-9 and TRBJ1-5; D call uncertain. CDR1 is SEHNR, CDR2 FQNEAQ, per germline (reference sequence). CDR3 size: 15 residues. The germline V and J ends were trimmed by 1 base and 3 bases, with 10 bases remaining between them. The DNA of the CDR3 is TGTGCCAGCAGCTTAGGAGGAAGTTACAATCAGCCCCAGCATTTT. Its protein is CASSLGGSYNQPQHF.

This chain connects TRBV28 to TRBJ1-5; perhaps TRBD1 as D (5 bases). With 3 bases removed from V and 1 base from J, the gap between germline ends came to 10 bases. CDR3 size: 15 residues. Germline CDR1 reads MDHEN; CDR2 reads SYDVKM. CDR3 loop: CASSFYGGSNQPQHF. DNA for the CDR3: TGTGCCAGCAGTTTTTACGGGGGAAGCAATCAGCCCCAGCATTTT.

The chain uses TRBV7-9 and TRBJ2-7; 9 bases agree with TRBD1. The CDR3 runs 14 residues. The J segment lost 3 bases and the V segment lost 5 bases, leaving 5 bases of the junction unmatched. In germline, CDR1 is SEHNR, CDR2 FQNEAQ (reference sequence). CDR3 sequence (DNA): TGTGCCAGCAGCCCGGGACAGGGCCTCTACGAGCAGTACTTC. Translation: CASSPGQGLYEQYF.

This clone was seen more than once but under ten times. The chain couples TRBV7-9 to TRBJ1-4; TRBD1 agrees at 9 bases. Germline V CDR1 and CDR2: SEHNR, FQNEAQ (reference sequence). The CDR3 spans 14 residues. V trimming: 4 bases; J trimming: 7 bases; junction bases outside the gene matches: 4. The CDR3 DNA reads as TGTGCCAGCAGCTCTGGGACAGGGTTTGAAAAACTGTTTTTT. As protein: CASSSGTGFEKLFF.

This chain uses TRBV19 with TRBJ1-5, with D possibly being TRBD1 (5 bases). The CDR3 extends over 14 amino acids. Germline V lookup: CDR1 LNHDA, CDR2 SQIVND (reference sequence). V lost 4 bases to trimming and J lost 5 bases, with 12 bases between them. The CDR3 coding sequence is TGTGCCAGTAGTACCCAGGGATCGCATCAGCCCCAGCATTTT. Translated: CASSTQGSHQPQHF.